This TCR beta chain was profiled in a study of vaccination and CD4 T cells after COVID-19. Overall study context: The BNT162b2 or mRNA-1273 vaccine was given to participants in two doses. Overlapping spike peptides of SARS-CoV-2, HCoV-NL63, HCoV-OC43 and HCoV-229E were used, and cells were stimulated with them. The study's findings and limits: Within the convalescent patients, spike mono-reactivity was found in 304 of 307 vaccine-specific clones. SARS-CoV-2-reactive clonotypes rose nonsignificantly, with the median going from approximately 21 to 38.

The CDR3 spans 14 residues. The V gene's germline CDR1 is LNHNV and CDR2 YYDKDF (reference sequence). Researchers used the Oncomine TCR Beta short-read assay to sequence DNA from cultured CD4+ T cells. TCRdb itself ran the PCR reads through MiXCR, one entry per CDR3 protein. The profile shows about 15,000 distinct CDR3 sequences, around 70% of them singletons. Comments on this clonotype: The antigen is undetermined.

The treatment is: roughly 10-day PBMC culture with coronavirus spike peptide pools or control peptides (ViraFEST assay). This receptor was taken from a human donor who had recovered from COVID-19. This chain links TRBV15 with TRBJ2-1; 7 nucleotides match TRBD1. The J call may be mistaken, given a closer DNA end match to TRBJ2-7. The specimen sequenced was CD4+ T cells from blood, cultured in vitro. The CDR3: CATSRPWDSHEQYF. CDR3 DNA sequence: TGTGCCACCAGCAGACCCTGGGACAGTCACGAGCAGTACTTC.